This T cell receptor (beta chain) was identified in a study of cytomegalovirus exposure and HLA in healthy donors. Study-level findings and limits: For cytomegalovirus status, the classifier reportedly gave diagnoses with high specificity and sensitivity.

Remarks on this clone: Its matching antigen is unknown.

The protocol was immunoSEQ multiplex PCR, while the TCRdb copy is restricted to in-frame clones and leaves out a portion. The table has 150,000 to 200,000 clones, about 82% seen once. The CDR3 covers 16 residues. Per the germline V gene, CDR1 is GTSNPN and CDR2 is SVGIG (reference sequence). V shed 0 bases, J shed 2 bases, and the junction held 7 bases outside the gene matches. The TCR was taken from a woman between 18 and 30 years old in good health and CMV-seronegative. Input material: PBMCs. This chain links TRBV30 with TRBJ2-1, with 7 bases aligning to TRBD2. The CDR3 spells CAWSVGGGRAYNEQFF. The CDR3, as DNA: TGTGCCTGGAGTGTAGGCGGAGGGAGGGCCTACAATGAGCAGTTCTTC.